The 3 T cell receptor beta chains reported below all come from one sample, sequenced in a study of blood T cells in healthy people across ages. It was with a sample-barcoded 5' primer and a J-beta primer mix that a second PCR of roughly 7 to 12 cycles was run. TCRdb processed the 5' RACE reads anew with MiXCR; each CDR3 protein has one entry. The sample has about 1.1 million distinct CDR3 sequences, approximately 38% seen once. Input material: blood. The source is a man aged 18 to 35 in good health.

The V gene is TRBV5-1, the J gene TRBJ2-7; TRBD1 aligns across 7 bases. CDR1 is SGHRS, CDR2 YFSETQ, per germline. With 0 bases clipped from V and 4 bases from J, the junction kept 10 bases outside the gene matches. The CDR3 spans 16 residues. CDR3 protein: CASSLESTGLPYEQYF. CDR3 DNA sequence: TGCGCCAGCAGCTTGGAATCGACAGGGCTCCCGTACGAGCAGTACTTC. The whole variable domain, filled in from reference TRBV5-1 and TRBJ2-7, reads KAGVTQTPRYLIKTRGQQVTLSCSPISGHRSVSWYQQTPGQGLQFLFEYFSETQRNKGNFPGRFSGRQFSNSRSEMNVSTLELGDSALYLCASSLESTGLPYEQYFGPGTRLTVT.

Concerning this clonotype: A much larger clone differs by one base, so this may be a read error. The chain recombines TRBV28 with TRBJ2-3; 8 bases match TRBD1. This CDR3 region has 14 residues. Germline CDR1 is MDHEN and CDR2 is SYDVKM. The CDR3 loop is CTSSDRGDTDTQYF. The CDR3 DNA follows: TGTACCAGCAGTGACAGGGGTGACACAGATACGCAGTATTTT.

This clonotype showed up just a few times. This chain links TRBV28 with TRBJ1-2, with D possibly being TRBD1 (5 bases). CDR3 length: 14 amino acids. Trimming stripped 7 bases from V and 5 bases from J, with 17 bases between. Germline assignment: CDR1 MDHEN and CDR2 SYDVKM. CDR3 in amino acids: CASNSPGTGYGYTF. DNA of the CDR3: TGTGCCAGCAACTCACCCGGGACGGGTTATGGCTACACCTTC.